Listed below are T cell receptor beta chains from one sample, sequenced in a study of blood T cells in healthy people across ages. TCRdb re-called the 5' RACE reads through MiXCR, storing one row per CDR3 protein. The sample holds hundreds of thousands of distinct CDR3 sequences; more than 40% are singletons and the top ten take 20% to 25%. The sequencing sample was made of blood. These receptors all stem from an older woman in good health. The CDR3 runs from the conserved cysteine through the conserved F or W. A D gene is named only where the DNA matches it firmly. The size of a clone is reported for some rows only, either as once, few or many, or as a class for expanded clones.

size,V,J,D,DNA,CDR3
-,TRBV12-3/TRBV12-4,TRBJ2-6,-,TGTGCCAGCAGCCCTGGACGTCCCTCTGGGGCCAACGTCCTGACTTTC,CASSPGRPSGANVLTF
-,TRBV10-3,TRBJ2-3,TRBD1,TGTGCCATCAGCCCTTCTACAGGACAGGCGACAGATACGCAGTATTTT,CAISPSTGQATDTQYF
-,TRBV4-2,TRBJ1-5,-,TGTGCCAGCAGCCAATTCAAGGGACATCAGCCCCAGCATTTT,CASSQFKGHQPQHF
-,TRBV12-3/TRBV12-4,TRBJ1-6,TRBD1,TGTGCCAGCATTCCGGACAGGGCTTATAATTCACCCCTCCACTTT,CASIPDRAYNSPLHF
-,TRBV6-2/TRBV6-3,TRBJ1-2,TRBD1,TGTGCCAGCAGTTACGGGACAGGGGGATCTAACTATGGCTACACCTTC,CASSYGTGGSNYGYTF
-,TRBV20-1,TRBJ2-7,TRBD2,TGCAGTGCACAAGGACTAGCGGGAGTCGGGAACGAGCAGTACTTC,CSAQGLAGVGNEQYF
-,TRBV12-3/TRBV12-4,TRBJ2-7,TRBD1,TGTGCCAGCAGTTCCGGACAGGCGTCCACCTACGAGCAGTACTTC,CASSSGQASTYEQYF
few,TRBV27,TRBJ2-6,TRBD1,TGTGCCAGCAGTCAACAGGGGGCCCTCTCTGGGGCCAACGTCCTGACTTTC,CASSQQGALSGANVLTF
-,TRBV6-2/TRBV6-3,TRBJ2-7,-,TGTGTCAGCAGTTCTGTAGGGGGAGAGTCCTACAATGAGCAGTACTTC,CVSSSVGGESYNEQYF
-,TRBV10-3,TRBJ1-2,-,TGTGCCACCGGGGAGGGTAACTATGGCTACACCTTC,CATGEGNYGYTF
-,TRBV27,TRBJ1-5,-,TGTGCCAGCAGGGACAGTGATAGCAATCAGCCCCAGCATTTT,CASRDSDSNQPQHF
-,TRBV5-6,TRBJ1-2,-,TGTGCCAGCAGTTCGTACTTTTTCAGGGGCTATGGCTACACCTTC,CASSSYFFRGYGYTF
-,TRBV20-1,TRBJ2-7,-,TGCAGTGCTAGAGATAGGTTTGAGTCCTACGAGCAGTACTTC,CSARDRFESYEQYF
many,TRBV29-1,TRBJ2-5,-,TGCAGCGTTGAAGATCCGGACCGAGTGGCCGGCGAGACCCAGTACTTC,CSVEDPDRVAGETQYF
-,TRBV29-1,TRBJ2-6,TRBD1,TGCAGCGTAAGTGACAGGGCTGGGGCCAACGTCCTGACTTTC,CSVSDRAGANVLTF
few,TRBV5-1,TRBJ1-2,-,TGCGCCAGCAGCCGCGATTGGGACAAAGTTAGTGGCTACACCTTC,CASSRDWDKVSGYTF
-,TRBV6-6,TRBJ2-1,TRBD2,TGTGCCAGCAGTCCGGCCGGGACTAGCCCCGGCTCGGGGCAGTTCTTC,CASSPAGTSPGSGQFF
few,TRBV6-1,TRBJ2-7,-,TGTGCCAGCAGTGAAACCCCGGACGGAGGCTACGAGCAGTACTTC,CASSETPDGGYEQYF
-,TRBV20-1,TRBJ1-2,-,TGCAGTGCTAGGGACACGGTTTATGGCTACACCTTC,CSARDTVYGYTF
-,TRBV6-6,TRBJ2-5,TRBD1,TGTGACAGCAGTTACCCCCCAGGGGGTACGGAGACCCAGTACTTC,CDSSYPPGGTETQYF
-,TRBV29-1,TRBJ2-3,TRBD2,TGCAGCGTAGCCGGGACTAGCGGGTCAGATACGCAGTATTTT,CSVAGTSGSDTQYF
few,TRBV5-6,TRBJ2-5,-,TGTGCCAGCAGCGTGGTCGACAGCGAGACCCAGTACTTC,CASSVVDSETQYF
-,TRBV2,TRBJ2-1,-,TGTGCCAGCAGAGTTTCGCTAGCCGGTGAGCAGTTCTTC,CASRVSLAGEQFF
few,TRBV25-1,TRBJ2-7,TRBD1,TGTGCCAGCAGCGGAGGAATTGGACAGGGAAACTACGAGCAGTACTTC,CASSGGIGQGNYEQYF
-,TRBV3-1,TRBJ1-1,-,TGTGCCAGCAGCTCCCGGGGGTGGGCTGAAGCTTTCTTT,CASSSRGWAEAFF
few,TRBV6-5,TRBJ2-3,-,TGTGCCAGCAGGCGACAGAAGTACACAGATACGCAGTATTTT,CASRRQKYTDTQYF
few,TRBV6-1,TRBJ2-1,-,TGTGCCAGCAGTGGCCCAGGATTAAGGGGGCAGTTCTTC,CASSGPGLRGQFF
-,TRBV6-1,TRBJ1-5,-,TGTGCCAGCAGTGAAGCGAGGAGGGGGATGTCAGATCAGCCCCAGCATTTT,CASSEARRGMSDQPQHF
few,TRBV29-1,TRBJ2-1,-,TGCAGCGTTGTTCGTGGGACCGGGGGTAATGAGCAGTTCTTC,CSVVRGTGGNEQFF
many,TRBV7-2,TRBJ2-3,TRBD2,TGTGCCAGCAGCTTAGGAGCGGGGACAGATACGCAGTATTTT,CASSLGAGTDTQYF
-,TRBV4-2,TRBJ2-3,TRBD2,TGTGCCAGCAGCCGGACTAGCGGGGGAGGCACAGATACGCAGTATTTT,CASSRTSGGGTDTQYF
few,TRBV20-1,TRBJ2-7,TRBD1,TGCAGTGCTACGACAGCAGGGGGTAGGTGGGAGCAGTACTTC,CSATTAGGRWEQYF
few,TRBV11-3,TRBJ2-1,TRBD1,TGTGCCAGCAGCTCGACGGGACAGGGTAGGAATGAGCAGTTCTTC,CASSSTGQGRNEQFF
-,TRBV9,TRBJ2-1,-,TGTGCCAGCAGCTACACCTCTGGTGAGCAGTTCTTC,CASSYTSGEQFF
-,TRBV20-1,TRBJ2-1,-,TGCAGTGCCACCCAGTTTTTCGGGCGGGCTTACAATGAGCAGTTCTTC,CSATQFFGRAYNEQFF
-,TRBV21-1,TRBJ2-3,-,TGTGCCAGCAGCAAACGGCGGGCATCACGCACAGATACGCAGTATTTT,CASSKRRASRTDTQYF